The 23 T cell receptor beta chains in this list originate from one sample, sequenced in a study of blood T cell repertoires in COVID-19. Produced via immunoSEQ multiplex PCR; TCRdb's table is partial and in-frame only. The profile covers around 150,000 clones, with about three quarters appearing a single time and under 3% taken by the ten largest. Sequenced: PBMCs or T cells enriched from blood (not recorded which). The receptor set was obtained from a woman aged 50 to 60 who had recovered from COVID-19.

This clone was observed a handful of times. The V call is TRBV5-1, the J call TRBJ1-1; D is ambiguous. Germline lookup yields CDR1 SGHRS and CDR2 YFSETQ. There are 14 residues in the CDR3. Trimming removed 4 bases from V and 3 bases from J, with 13 bases in between. CDR3 bases: TGCGCCAGCAGCCCCCAGGACTTGGACACTGAAGCTTTCTTT. It yields the protein CASSPQDLDTEAFF.

The genes are TRBV7-9 and TRBJ2-1, with TRBD2 matching over 10 bases. J gave up 0 bases and V 6 bases, and 8 bases lay outside the gene matches. The CDR3 is 17 amino acids. CDR1 and CDR2 from the germline V gene are SEHNR and FQNEAQ (reference sequence). DNA for the CDR3: TGTGCCAGCAGTCGGACTAGCGGCTACTCCTCCTACAATGAGCAGTTCTTC. Protein sequence: CASSRTSGYSSYNEQFF.

J is TRBJ2-1 and V is TRBV14; no definite D call. The length of the CDR3 is 15 residues. Germline CDR1 and CDR2: SGHDN and FVKESK. The V and J ends lost 3 bases and 1 base respectively, with 10 bases between them. This chain's CDR3 is CASSHVVESYNEQFF. The CDR3 DNA reads as TGTGCCAGCAGCCATGTCGTTGAGTCCTACAATGAGCAGTTCTTC.

The chain is built from TRBV30 and TRBJ2-1; D remains ambiguous. CDR3 size: 15 residues. Germline V gene lookup returns CDR1 GTSNPN and CDR2 SVGIG (reference sequence). V gave up 3 bases and J gave up 0 bases, with 12 bases separating them. The CDR3 region is CAWRHAVPSYNEQFF. CDR3 sequence (DNA): TGTGCCTGGAGACACGCAGTACCCTCCTACAATGAGCAGTTCTTC.

The V gene is TRBV5-1, the J gene TRBJ1-1; D ambiguous. The ends were cut back, 4 bases at V and 6 bases at J, with 13 bases in the middle. The CDR3 spans 13 residues. In germline, CDR1 is SGHRS, CDR2 YFSETQ. For the CDR3, the DNA is TGCGCCAGCAGCGAGAGGGAGTACGCTGAAGCTTTCTTT. The encoded protein is CASSEREYAEAFF.

The V gene is TRBV30, the J gene TRBJ2-1, with 13 bases lining up with TRBD2. Trimming took 1 base from V and 7 from J; bases not matched to a gene: 4. Germline V gives CDR1 GTSNPN, CDR2 SVGIG (reference sequence). The CDR3 totals 15 residues. CDR3 sequence (DNA): TGTGCCTGGAGTGCGACTAGCGGGGGGAAAAATGAGCAGTTCTTC. It specifies CAWSATSGGKNEQFF.

The chain links TRBV5-1 to TRBJ1-1, with a weak D call TRBD1 (6 bases). Per germline, CDR1 SGHRS and CDR2 YFSETQ. V shed 8 bases and J shed 0 bases, with 11 bases lying between them. CDR3 size: 13 residues. The CDR3 DNA reads as TGCGCCAGTAACAGGGACATGAACACTGAAGCTTTCTTT. This gives the protein CASNRDMNTEAFF.

The chain is built from TRBV18 and TRBJ2-1; D call uncertain. Per the germline V gene, CDR1 is KGHSH and CDR2 is LQKENI. Trimming left V 0 bases short and J 7 bases short, with 16 bases between. The CDR3 has 16 residues. The CDR3 DNA reads as TGTGCCAGCTCACCACCGGTTTCAGAGGCTGGGAATGAGCAGTTCTTC. This sequence encodes CASSPPVSEAGNEQFF.

The chain recombines TRBV30 with TRBJ1-2, with D hard to call. CDR1 GTSNPN and CDR2 SVGIG come from the germline V gene (reference sequence). The CDR3 consists of 12 residues. V lost 4 bases and J lost 7, with 13 bases in between. This chain's CDR3 is CAWTSPGLGYTF. The CDR3 coding sequence is TGTGCCTGGACTTCGCCAGGTCTTGGCTACACCTTC.

V and J are TRBV5-6 and TRBJ2-7; 8 nucleotides agree with TRBD2. The CDR3 contains 16 residues. Germline CDR1 and CDR2: SGHDT and YYEEEE. The J segment lost 6 bases and the V segment lost 2 bases, leaving 13 bases of the junction unmatched. The CDR3 spells CASSFNLGGGHGEQYF. CDR3 DNA: TGTGCCAGCAGCTTTAACTTGGGCGGGGGGCATGGCGAGCAGTACTTC.

J is TRBJ2-2 and V is TRBV9; perhaps TRBD1 as D (6 bases). Germline V gene sequence: CDR1 SGDLS, CDR2 YYNGEE. The CDR3 totals 15 residues. V gave up 4 bases and J gave up 2 bases, with 12 bases separating them. DNA of the CDR3: TGTGCCAGCAGCCCCGGACAGTCCAACACCGGGGAGCTGTTTTTT. This gives the protein CASSPGQSNTGELFF.

The chain carries TRBV7-3 and TRBJ2-1; 7 nucleotides match TRBD1. Germline trimming cut 5 bases from V and 5 bases from J; bases unmatched to any gene: 6. The CDR3 spans 14 residues. Germline CDR1 reads SGHTA; CDR2 reads FQGTGA. The CDR3 loop is CASSPGTVNNEQFF. The CDR3 DNA reads TGTGCCAGCAGCCCCGGGACAGTAAACAATGAGCAGTTCTTC.

By sample share, this clone is medium-sized. The V call is TRBV12-3 or TRBV12-4, the J call TRBJ1-5; D gene unclear. V lost 3 bases, J lost 11 bases, and 11 bases lay in between. This CDR3 comprises 12 residues. The CDR3 region is CASSFSDQAQHF. The CDR3 coding sequence is TGTGCCAGCAGTTTTAGCGACCAAGCCCAGCATTTT.

V usage is TRBV7-8 and J usage is TRBJ2-7; D possibly corresponds to TRBD1 (5 bases). Germline CDR1 and CDR2: SGHVS and FQNEAQ. The CDR3 is 14 amino acids. V was pared by 1 base and J by 2 bases, with 9 bases between. CDR3 protein: CASSLGGAAYEQYF. The CDR3 DNA reads as TGTGCCAGCAGCTTAGGGGGCGCGGCCTACGAGCAGTACTTC.

The chain links TRBV5-1 to TRBJ2-7, with a tentative D call TRBD2 (5 bases). Germline lookup yields CDR1 SGHRS and CDR2 YFSETQ. The CDR3 has 13 residues. V dropped 3 bases and J dropped 4 bases, with 11 bases sitting between them. The CDR3 reads CASSYSSGYEQYF. The CDR3 nucleotides are TGCGCCAGCAGCTATTCCTCGGGGTACGAGCAGTACTTC. Looking up the rest from reference TRBV5-1 and TRBJ2-7 gives the full variable domain: KAGVTQTPRYLIKTRGQQVTLSCSPISGHRSVSWYQQTPGQGLQFLFEYFSETQRNKGNFPGRFSGRQFSNSRSEMNVSTLELGDSALYLCASSYSSGYEQYFGPGTRLTVT.

The V gene is TRBV29-1, the J gene TRBJ2-3, with TRBD2 matching 10 bases. J gave up 2 bases and V 4 bases, and 6 bases lay outside the gene matches. Per germline, CDR1 SQVTM and CDR2 ANQGSEA. The CDR3 extends over 15 amino acids. DNA of the CDR3: TGCAGCGTTGGGAGGACTAGCGGATCCACAGATACGCAGTATTTT. Residues: CSVGRTSGSTDTQYF.

This clone showed up just a few times. The V and J genes are TRBV3-1 (or the pseudogene TRBV3-2) and TRBJ1-5, with D possibly matching TRBD1 (6 bases). This CDR3 comprises 17 residues. Germline CDR1 is LGHDT and CDR2 is YNNKEL (reference sequence). Deletions cut 0 bases from V and 4 bases from J, with 16 bases between. CDR3 DNA: TGTGCCAGCAGCCAAGAAGGTTACGGACAGTTAAATCAGCCCCAGCATTTT. Amino acid sequence: CASSQEGYGQLNQPQHF.

This chain links TRBV7-2 with TRBJ2-3, with TRBD2 matching over 13 bases. Trimming removed 5 bases from V and 0 bases from J; junction bases left unmatched: 11. The CDR3 covers 19 residues. Germline V gives CDR1 SGHTA, CDR2 FQGNSA. CDR3 residues: CASSARTSGGPLSTDTQYF. DNA of the CDR3: TGTGCCAGCAGCGCCCGGACTAGCGGGGGCCCTCTGAGCACAGATACGCAGTATTTT.

The gene calls are TRBV6-5 and TRBJ2-2, with 7 positions matching TRBD2. Germline V gene lookup returns CDR1 MNHEY and CDR2 SVGAGI. The CDR3 totals 13 residues. The V gene end was trimmed by 10 bases and the J gene end by 2 bases; junction bases not matched to a gene: 4. The CDR3 sequence is CATERDNTGELFF. The CDR3 region has the DNA TGTGCCACCGAGCGGGACAACACCGGGGAGCTGTTTTTT.

The V call is TRBV6-5, the J call TRBJ2-1; the D is unclear. This CDR3 is 14 amino acids long. V dropped 7 bases and J dropped 7 bases, with 17 bases sitting between them. Germline CDR1 and CDR2: MNHEY and SVGAGI. The CDR3 sequence: CASTRKASGNEQFF. The DNA for the CDR3 is TGTGCCAGCACCAGAAAGGCTAGTGGGAATGAGCAGTTCTTC.

The chain uses TRBV28 and TRBJ2-7; 12 bases line up with TRBD2. Trimming took 6 bases from V and 3 from J; bases not matched to a gene: 9. Germline V CDR1 and CDR2: MDHEN, SYDVKM. The CDR3 is 16 amino acids. CDR3 bases: TGTGCCAGCAGCCCCCAGACTAGCGGGAGCGGCTACGAGCAGTACTTC. Translating gives CASSPQTSGSGYEQYF.

The chain uses TRBV6-6 and TRBJ1-4, with D unclear. V lost 7 bases and J lost 5, with 17 bases in between. Per germline, CDR1 MNHNY and CDR2 SVGAGI (reference sequence). The CDR3 has 15 amino acids. In DNA, the CDR3 is TGTGCCAGCACCCCAGGTGGCAGGCAAAATGAAAAACTGTTTTTT. This codes for CASTPGGRQNEKLFF.

This chain links TRBV2 with TRBJ1-1; D gene ambiguous. V lost 3 bases and J lost 5, with 16 bases in between. CDR3 length: 15 residues. Per the germline V gene, CDR1 is SNHLY and CDR2 is FYNNEI. The CDR3 DNA sequence: TGTGCCAGCAGTGAGAGGACGGGAGAAACGACTGAAGCTTTCTTT. This gives the protein CASSERTGETTEAFF.